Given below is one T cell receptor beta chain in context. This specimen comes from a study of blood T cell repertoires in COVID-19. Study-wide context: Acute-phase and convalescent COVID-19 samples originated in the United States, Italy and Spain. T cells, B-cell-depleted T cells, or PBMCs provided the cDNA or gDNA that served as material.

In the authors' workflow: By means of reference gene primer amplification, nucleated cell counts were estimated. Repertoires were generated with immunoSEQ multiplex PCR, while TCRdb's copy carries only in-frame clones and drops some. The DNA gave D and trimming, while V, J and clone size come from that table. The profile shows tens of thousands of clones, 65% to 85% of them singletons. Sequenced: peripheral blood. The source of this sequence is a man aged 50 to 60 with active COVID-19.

The CDR3 coding sequence is TGCGCCAGCAGCCAGGACTGGGGCTCCTACAATGAGCAGTTCTTC. Its protein is CASSQDWGSYNEQFF. The V gene is TRBV4-3, the J gene TRBJ2-1; tentatively, D is TRBD2 (5 bases). The CDR3 totals 15 residues. V was clipped by 3 bases and J by 0 bases, with 9 bases between them. Germline CDR1 LGHNA, CDR2 YSLEER.